The 5 T cell receptor beta chains below were found in one sample sequenced in a study of T cell changes during pregnancy in multiple sclerosis. Clones were sequenced by immunoSEQ multiplex PCR, and TCRdb holds only the in-frame ones, with some missing. The repertoire includes 73,000 or so clones, 75% to 95% of them detected once, and about 0.92% sits in the top ten. The sequencing here drew on peripheral blood, taken in the second trimester of pregnancy. Receptors were obtained from a female donor with multiple sclerosis, enrolled in a pregnancy study.

The chain recombines TRBV16 with TRBJ2-7, with a weak D call TRBD1 (6 bases). The V gene's germline CDR1 is KGHSY and CDR2 FQNENV. This CDR3 has 15 residues. V was clipped by 0 bases and J by 3 bases, with 12 bases between them. CDR3 residues: CASSQSGTRYYEQYF. For the CDR3, the DNA is TGTGCCAGCAGCCAATCCGGGACACGATACTACGAGCAGTACTTC.

The chain combines TRBV19 with TRBJ2-1; 8 nucleotides line up with TRBD2. V was clipped by 7 bases and J by 8 bases; unmatched bases: 7. In germline, CDR1 is LNHDA, CDR2 SQIVND (reference sequence). CDR3 length: 13 residues. This CDR3 reads CASTGGGKDEQFF. In DNA, the CDR3 is TGTGCCAGTACGGGCGGGGGGAAAGATGAGCAGTTCTTC. Full variable domain (outside the CDR3, taken from reference TRBV19 and TRBJ2-1): DGGITQSPKYLFRKEGQNVTLSCEQNLNHDAMYWYRQDPGQGLRLIYYSQIVNDFQKGDIAEGYSVSREKKESFPLTVTSAQKNPTAFYLCASTGGGKDEQFFGPGTRLTVL.

V and J are TRBV4-2 and TRBJ1-2; possibly TRBD1 for D (6 bases). CDR3 length: 14 residues. V was trimmed by 4 bases and J by 3 bases, leaving 12 bases between them. From germline, CDR1 is LGHNA and CDR2 YNFKEQ. CDR3 sequence (DNA): TGTGCCAGCAGCCCTCAGGGGTTCCACTATGGCTACACCTTC. Residues: CASSPQGFHYGYTF.

The chain uses TRBV5-6 and TRBJ2-3, with D unresolved. Trimming cost V 0 bases and J 5 bases, with 13 bases left between them. The germline CDR1 and CDR2 sequences are SGHDT and YYEEEE. The length of the CDR3 is 15 residues. The CDR3 DNA sequence: TGTGCCAGCAGCTTGGGGTTCGGGTCTGGAGATACGCAGTATTTT. This translates into CASSLGFGSGDTQYF.

The chain employs TRBV19 and TRBJ1-5; D unclear. The germline CDR1 and CDR2 sequences are LNHDA and SQIVND (reference sequence). CDR3 size: 14 residues. Between the trimmed V and J ends, which lost 3 bases and 2 bases, there was a span of 8 bases. CDR3 amino acids: CASSISLGNQPQHF. The CDR3 bases are TGTGCCAGTAGTATTTCCCTTGGCAATCAGCCCCAGCATTTT.